The rows below give T cell receptor beta chains drawn from one sample of a study of Ad26.COV2.S vaccination and SARS-CoV-2 variants. Measured with immunoSEQ multiplex PCR; TCRdb has only the in-frame clones, and not every one. The repertoire consists of around 450,000 clones, with 89% occurring once and the leading ten covering 2% to 3%. The source was peripheral blood, collected in a trial of Ad26.COV2.S vaccine versus placebo. These TCRs come from a person aged 18-60 years who received the Ad26.COV2.S COVID-19 vaccine or a placebo. CDR3s include the opening cysteine and the closing phenylalanine or tryptophan. Fields, in order: J gene, clone size, V gene, CDR3 length, D gene, CDR3 DNA, CDR3 protein. A D gene is named only where the DNA matches it firmly. Only part of the rows carry a size: once, few, many, or a class if the clone is expanded.

TRBJ2-3,NA,TRBV5-6,15,TRBD2,TGTGCCAGCAGCTTGACCTGGCGGGGGGCAGATACGCAGTATTTT,CASSLTWRGADTQYF
TRBJ2-2,NA,TRBV2,14,NA,TGTGCCAGCAGAACAGGGAGTAACACCGGGGAGCTGTTTTTT,CASRTGSNTGELFF
TRBJ2-7,NA,TRBV5-1,12,TRBD1,TGCGCCAGCAGCGGACAGGGTGACGAGCAGTACTTC,CASSGQGDEQYF
TRBJ1-5,NA,TRBV29-1,12,NA,TGCAGCGTAAGTAACAATTTCCAGCCCCAGCATTTT,CSVSNNFQPQHF
TRBJ2-7,NA,TRBV28,15,NA,TGTGCCATCGGGGCCAGGAGGTCCAGCCTGAACGAGCAGTACTTC,CAIGARRSSLNEQYF
TRBJ1-1,few,TRBV4-2,15,NA,TGTGCCAGCAGCCAAGAGGGCGGGTGGGACACTGAAGCTTTCTTT,CASSQEGGWDTEAFF
TRBJ2-2,NA,TRBV4-1,18,NA,TGCGCCAGCAGCCGGCTCGCAGGTGGGTTCCGGAACACCGGGGAGCTGTTTTTT,CASSRLAGGFRNTGELFF
TRBJ1-1,NA,TRBV7-3,14,NA,TGTGCCAGCAGCTTAACGGCGGTGGGTGGGGAAGCTTTCTTT,CASSLTAVGGEAFF
TRBJ2-4,NA,TRBV27,15,TRBD2,TGTGCCAGCAGCCCAGCGGGATGGGACCGAAACATTCAGTACTTC,CASSPAGWDRNIQYF
TRBJ1-4,NA,TRBV19,15,NA,TGTGCCAGTTTCGGGGCAGGCGCAACTAATGAAAAACTGTTTTTT,CASFGAGATNEKLFF
TRBJ1-1,NA,TRBV11-3,13,NA,TGTGCCAGCAGCTTAACCTGGTACGGTGAAGCTTTCTTT,CASSLTWYGEAFF
TRBJ2-1,NA,TRBV18,13,NA,TGTGCCAGCTCACTGGGACCCTACAATGAGCAGTTCTTC,CASSLGPYNEQFF
TRBJ2-5,once,TRBV7-2,13,NA,TGTGCCAGCAGCTTTGGCAGAGAAGAGACCCAGTACTTC,CASSFGREETQYF
TRBJ1-1,NA,TRBV7-8,17,NA,TGTGCCAGCAGCTTAGCGCTTATAAGGGGTGGGTACACTGAAGCTTTCTTT,CASSLALIRGGYTEAFF
TRBJ2-3,NA,TRBV5-1,15,TRBD2,TGCGCCAGCAACCCGGGACTACGTTTCACAGATACGCAGTATTTT,CASNPGLRFTDTQYF
TRBJ1-2,NA,TRBV27,14,NA,TGTGCCAGCCGCCCTCAGGAGAGGGGCTATGGCTACACCTTC,CASRPQERGYGYTF
TRBJ1-1,NA,TRBV5-1,15,NA,TGCGCCAGCAGCTTGGGCCCGGGGGCAAACACTGAAGCTTTCTTT,CASSLGPGANTEAFF
TRBJ2-3,NA,TRBV14,14,TRBD1,TGTGCCAGCAGCACGGGACAGGGCACAGATACGCAGTATTTT,CASSTGQGTDTQYF
TRBJ1-6,once,TRBV6-6,17,TRBD1,TGTGCCAGCAGTCGACAGGGTTTTGGAGTTTCGGATTCACCCCTCCACTTT,CASSRQGFGVSDSPLHF
TRBJ1-2,NA,TRBV9,16,TRBD1,TGTGCCAGCAGCGTATCCCTCGGTACAGGGGGAGATGGCTACACCTTC,CASSVSLGTGGDGYTF
TRBJ2-7,NA,TRBV6-5,15,TRBD2,TGTGCCAGCAGTTACGGGACTAGCGGGGAAAACGAGCAGTACTTC,CASSYGTSGENEQYF
TRBJ2-2,NA,TRBV4-3,16,NA,TGCGCCAGCAGCCAAGTAATCCAGGGAGGTGGCGGGGAGCTGTTTTTT,CASSQVIQGGGGELFF
TRBJ2-2,NA,TRBV2,18,TRBD2,TGTGCCAGCAGTGAGCCGCCGCGGGGCGGGGGAAACACCGGGGAGCTGTTTTTT,CASSEPPRGGGNTGELFF
TRBJ2-7,NA,TRBV5-1,16,TRBD2,TGCGCCAGCAGCTTGGGACTAGCGGGTTCGGGGTACGAGCAGTACTTC,CASSLGLAGSGYEQYF
TRBJ1-3,NA,TRBV18,17,TRBD1,TGTGCCAGCTCACCGACACCCGACAGGGTCACTGGAAACACCATATATTTT,CASSPTPDRVTGNTIYF
TRBJ1-1,NA,TRBV5-6,13,NA,TGTGCCAGCAGCTGGTTTAGTATCACTGAAGCTTTCTTT,CASSWFSITEAFF
TRBJ2-1,NA,TRBV29-1,14,TRBD2,TGCAGCTCAACCGGGACTAGCCGATACAATGAGCAGTTCTTC,CSSTGTSRYNEQFF
TRBJ2-5,NA,TRBV27,13,TRBD2,TGTGCCAGCAGCTTCGCGGGAGGGGAGACCCAGTACTTC,CASSFAGGETQYF